The rows below give T cell receptor beta chains drawn from one sample of a study of Graves' ophthalmopathy and Graves' hyperthyroidism. MiXCR, applied by TCRdb to the multiplex PCR reads, yields one record per CDR3 protein. The sample includes about 410,000 distinct CDR3 sequences, about 16% of them seen just once. The sample taken for sequencing was peripheral blood. The receptor source for this set is a woman younger than 30 with Graves' ophthalmopathy. Both conserved end residues are part of each CDR3. For some rows the clone size is stated as once, few or many, or as a class when expanded; others skip it.

>TRBV6-5|many|TRBJ1-5
CASASVQGGGNSNQPQHF
>TRBV6-2/TRBV6-3|many|TRBJ1-1
CASRTSEGVTEAFF
>TRBV27|many|TRBJ1-6
CASSSRALNSPLHF
>TRBV2|many|TRBJ1-3
CASGDRGNTIYF
>TRBV4-2|.|TRBJ1-5
CASSQDIQGSNQPQHF
>TRBV10-3|many|TRBJ1-2
CATQGAVDYGYTF
>TRBV7-8|many|TRBJ1-1
CASSPPLRDTEAFF
>TRBV4-3|many|TRBJ2-7
CASSPQAGNYEQYF
>TRBV4-2|many|TRBJ1-2
CASSPGPTDRGLGHGYTF
>TRBV7-2|many|TRBJ2-5
CASSAHGATSSAETQYF
>TRBV4-3|many|TRBJ2-2
CASSQDSRTRTGELFF
>TRBV7-7|.|TRBJ1-2
CASSCRGRATYGYTF
>TRBV28|many|TRBJ1-6
CASSNLISGGNSPLHF
>TRBV5-1|many|TRBJ2-3
CASTLRDTQYF
>TRBV6-4|many|TRBJ1-5
CASREPTGAYSNSNQPQHF
>TRBV6-1|many|TRBJ1-5
CASGTGGTGGQPQHF
>TRBV6-2/TRBV6-3|many|TRBJ1-2
CASSPQTSRDLGPLHGYTF
>TRBV28|many|TRBJ1-1
CASSRRGLRSSAEAFF
>TRBV6-2/TRBV6-3|many|TRBJ2-2
CASSYSRALQRRTGELFF
>TRBV3-1|many|TRBJ1-3
CASSQTGNTIYF
>TRBV28|few|TRBJ2-2
CASRLTANTGELFF
>TRBV25-1|.|TRBJ2-5
CASSDIGGYQETQYF
>TRBV27|many|TRBJ2-5
CASSFRGRETQYF
>TRBV28|many|TRBJ2-7
CASSPRRADLGYEQYF
>TRBV27|many|TRBJ2-7
CASSLEQGYEQYF
>TRBV28|.|TRBJ1-5
CASSKARGNSNQPQHF
>TRBV27|.|TRBJ1-1
CASMTGVNTEAFF
>TRBV27|.|TRBJ1-5
CASSLSRVGGNQPQHF
>TRBV20-1|many|TRBJ2-7
CSARSSVWGAGGEQYF
>TRBV12-3/TRBV12-4|.|TRBJ1-1
CASSGRGFMGNTEAFF
>TRBV7-2|.|TRBJ1-2
CASSSENRKIYGYTF
>TRBV4-2|few|TRBJ2-6
CASSQEGPPSGANVLTF
>TRBV20-1|few|TRBJ2-6
CTILVPGANVLTF
>TRBV9|many|TRBJ2-5
CASSVGAGDETQYF
>TRBV6-5|many|TRBJ2-2
CASSLLGTGANTGELFF
>TRBV20-1|many|TRBJ2-5
CSARPDYQETQYF